This T cell receptor beta chain originates from a study of T cell responses to AZD1222 COVID-19 vaccine. Study-wide points: Spike-specific TCR depth and breadth grew after two AZD1222 doses. There were vaccine-associated CD4 TCRs across spike, dominant at 160-218 and 743-854. Seropositive status at baseline applied to only 6 or 7 AZD1222 recipients. In a largely white British group with more females than males, clonal diversity was possibly underestimated.

The germline V gene has CDR1 SGHTS and CDR2 YDEGEE. V lost 1 base and J lost 0, with 17 bases in between. The CDR3 has 18 residues. Details on this clone: The target antigen is unknown.

Profiling relied on immunoSEQ multiplex PCR, and the TCRdb table lists in-frame clones only, not all of them. The profile shows about 140,000 clones, roughly 90% of them singletons. V and J are TRBV5-8 and TRBJ2-4; D might be TRBD1 (6 bases). This clonotype was sampled from an adult in good health. Sequencing used peripheral blood, obtained on day 0 of AZD1222 vaccination. The CDR3 DNA reads as TGTGCCAGCAGCTTGAGGTTTAGGGACACCCAAGCCAAAAACATTCAGTACTTC. It translates to CASSLRFRDTQAKNIQYF.